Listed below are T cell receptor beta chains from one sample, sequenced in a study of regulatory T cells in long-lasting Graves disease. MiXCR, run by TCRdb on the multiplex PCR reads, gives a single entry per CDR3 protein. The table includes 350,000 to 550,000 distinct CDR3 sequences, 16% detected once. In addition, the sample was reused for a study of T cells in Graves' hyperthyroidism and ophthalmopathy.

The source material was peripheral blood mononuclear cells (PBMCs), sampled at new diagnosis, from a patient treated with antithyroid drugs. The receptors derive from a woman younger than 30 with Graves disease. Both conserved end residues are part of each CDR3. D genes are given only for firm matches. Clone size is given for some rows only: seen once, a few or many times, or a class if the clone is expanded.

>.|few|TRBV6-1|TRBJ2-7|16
TGTGCCAGCAGTGAATTTTGGGGGGCAGACCCCTGCGAGCAGTACTTC
CASSEFWGADPCEQYF
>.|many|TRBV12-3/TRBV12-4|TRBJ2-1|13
TGTGCCAGCAGGGAGGATCAATACAATGAGCAGTTCTTC
CASREDQYNEQFF
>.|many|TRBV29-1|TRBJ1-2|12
TGCAGCGCCCAACGCCTGACAGATGGCTACACCTTC
CSAQRLTDGYTF
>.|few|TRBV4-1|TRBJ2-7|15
TGCGCCAGCAGCCTAAGGAAGGGGGGTGACTACGAGCAGTACTTC
CASSLRKGGDYEQYF
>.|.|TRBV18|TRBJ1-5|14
TGTGCCAGCTCACGGGATTATAGCAATCAGCCCCAGCATTTT
CASSRDYSNQPQHF
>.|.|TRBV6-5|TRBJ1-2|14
TGTGCCAGCAGTTACTCCCGGGGGGCTAGGGGCTACACCTTC
CASSYSRGARGYTF
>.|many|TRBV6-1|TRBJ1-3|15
TGTGCCAGCAGTGACATGGGGTCCTCTGGAAACACCATATATTTT
CASSDMGSSGNTIYF
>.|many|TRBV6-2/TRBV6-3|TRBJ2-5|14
TGTGCCAGCAGTGAAGGCGGACGGCAAGAGACCCAGTACTTC
CASSEGGRQETQYF
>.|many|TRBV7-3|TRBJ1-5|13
TGTGCCAGCAGCCTGGCCCCCAATCAGCCCCAGCATTTT
CASSLAPNQPQHF
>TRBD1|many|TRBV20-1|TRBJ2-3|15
TGCAGTGCTAGAGGACAGGGGGCTAGCACAGATACGCAGTATTTT
CSARGQGASTDTQYF
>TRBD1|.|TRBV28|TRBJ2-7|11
TGTGCCAGCAGGACAGGGAACGAGCAGTACTTC
CASRTGNEQYF
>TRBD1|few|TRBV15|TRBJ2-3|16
TGTGCCACCAGCAGAGAGTCCGGGACAGTCACAGATACGCAGTATTTT
CATSRESGTVTDTQYF
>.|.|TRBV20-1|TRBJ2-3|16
TGCAGCCGTTCCGAAAGGACACGGTTGGGCACAGATACGCAGTATTTT
CSRSERTRLGTDTQYF
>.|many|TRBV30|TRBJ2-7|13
TGTGCCTGGAGTGTACGCGTCTCCTACGAGCAGTACTTC
CAWSVRVSYEQYF
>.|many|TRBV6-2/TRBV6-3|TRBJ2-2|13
TGTGCCAGCAGTTACAGGGGCACCGGGGAGCTGTTTTTT
CASSYRGTGELFF
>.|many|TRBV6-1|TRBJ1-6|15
TGTGCCAGCATGGACCTCAGCTCCTATAATTCACCCCTCCACTTT
CASMDLSSYNSPLHF
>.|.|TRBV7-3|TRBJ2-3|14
TGTGCCAGCAGCTTATCTGGGGTCACAGATACGCAGTATTTT
CASSLSGVTDTQYF
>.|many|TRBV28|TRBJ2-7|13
TGTGCCAGCACTCCGGGCCAAAATTACGAGCAGTACTTC
CASTPGQNYEQYF
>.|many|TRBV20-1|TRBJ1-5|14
TGCAGTGCTAGAGAGGGCGGCCGCAATCAGCCCCAGCATTTT
CSAREGGRNQPQHF
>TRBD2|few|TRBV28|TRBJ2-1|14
TGTGCCAGCAGCACTACCCGCGGGGGCAATGAGCAGTTCTTC
CASSTTRGGNEQFF
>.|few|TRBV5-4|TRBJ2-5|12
TGTGCCAGCAGCTTCGGACTGGAGACCCAGTACTTC
CASSFGLETQYF
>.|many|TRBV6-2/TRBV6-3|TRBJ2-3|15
TGTGCCAGCAGTTACTCAGAAGTAAGCACAGATACGCAGTATTTT
CASSYSEVSTDTQYF
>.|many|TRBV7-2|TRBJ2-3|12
TGTGCCAGCAGCTTAATGGCCGATACGCAGTATTTT
CASSLMADTQYF
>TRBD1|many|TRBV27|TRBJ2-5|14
TGTGCCAGCAGTTTGGTACAGGGGGCGGAGACCCAGTACTTC
CASSLVQGAETQYF